This T cell receptor beta chain was identified during a study of blood T cell repertoires in COVID-19. About the research overall: COVID-19 samples from acute and convalescent phases originated in the United States, Italy and Spain. T cells, B-cell-depleted T cells, or PBMCs supplied cDNA or gDNA.

From germline, CDR1 is SGHRS and CDR2 YFSETQ. V gave up 4 bases and J gave up 2 bases, with 19 bases separating them. This CDR3 has 16 amino acids. The table lists this clone with a count of one. The authors' processing: Counts of nucleated cells, estimated from reference gene primer amplification, were obtained. Generated by immunoSEQ multiplex PCR, the TCRdb table keeps only in-frame clones and is missing some. V and J calls and clone size are given by that table; D and trimming were obtained from the DNA. This table holds under 300,000 clones, around 86% found once. The receptor was isolated from a woman aged 55 to 70 with active or convalescent COVID-19. The chain is built from TRBV5-1 and TRBJ2-7, with D maybe TRBD1 (6 bases). Specimen: peripheral blood. CDR3 region: CASSPTGSVFTYEQYF. The CDR3 region has the DNA TGCGCCAGCAGCCCCACAGGGTCAGTGTTCACCTACGAGCAGTACTTC.